A selection of T cell receptor beta chains follows, all from one sample in a study of T cell clones after liver transplantation. TCRdb keeps only in-frame clones here, not all; method: immunoSEQ multiplex PCR. The profile covers about 7,900 clones, with about four fifths appearing a single time and 40% to 50% taken by the ten largest. Here the sequenced sample was CD8+ T cells from blood, taken before liver transplant. These receptors were collected from a human donor who received a liver transplant. Both conserved end residues are part of each CDR3. D genes are given only for firm matches.

>NA|TRBV11-3|TRBJ2-1
CASSPSSSYNEQFF
>TRBD1|TRBV28|TRBJ2-5
CASSSPGTVSFETQYF
>NA|TRBV5-4|TRBJ2-3
CASSLAGGEDTQYF
>TRBD2|TRBV11-3|TRBJ2-1
CASSSYSGGASNEQFF
>TRBD1|TRBV2|TRBJ1-2
CATPEQGYGYTF
>TRBD1|TRBV5-6|TRBJ2-4
CASSDGTGRREAKNIQYF
>NA|TRBV27|TRBJ2-7
CASVGSSYEQYF
>NA|TRBV19|TRBJ1-4
CASRLSWTEKNEKLFF
>TRBD1|TRBV7-6|TRBJ1-2
CASSSRQGASDGYTF
>NA|TRBV2|TRBJ2-7
CASSEDYTYEQYF
>TRBD1|TRBV7-9|TRBJ1-5
CASSLTGTGNQPQHF
>NA|TRBV19|TRBJ2-7
CASSALLGQGRLAYEQYF
>NA|TRBV6-4|TRBJ2-3
CASSSGTDTQYF
>NA|TRBV5-1|TRBJ2-3
CASSLGRQTKDTQYF
>NA|TRBV6-6|TRBJ2-3
CASSFGGFTDTQYF
>NA|TRBV19|TRBJ2-2
CASRTSGELFF
>NA|TRBV6-5|TRBJ2-5
CASSYGVGETQYF
>NA|TRBV27|TRBJ1-6
CASSAYEGSPLHF
>NA|TRBV9|TRBJ2-7
CASSVSRGYEQYF
>TRBD1|TRBV28|TRBJ1-1
CASTDRGPWDTEAFF
>TRBD2|TRBV19|TRBJ2-1
CASIAGGRYNEQFF
>NA|TRBV4-1|TRBJ1-3
CASSQDRREGNTIYF
>TRBD1|TRBV2|TRBJ1-6
CASSGSGGYSPLHF
>NA|TRBV27|TRBJ2-7
CASSFGGQYEQYF
>TRBD2|TRBV7-8|TRBJ2-1
CASSLALGPGLVGNEQFF
>NA|TRBV7-6|TRBJ2-1
CASSLASGLHEQFF
>NA|TRBV4-1|TRBJ1-3
CASSQISSGNTIYF
>NA|TRBV29-1|TRBJ2-4
CSVEQGIQYF
>TRBD2|TRBV4-1|TRBJ2-1
CASSPEGGEKTSYNEQFF
>NA|TRBV27|TRBJ1-5
CASSSEPGRSNQPQHF
>NA|TRBV9|TRBJ1-1
CASSVGANTEAFF
>TRBD1|TRBV28|TRBJ1-5
CASRNFRDRGQPQHF
>NA|TRBV9|TRBJ1-4
CASSPFSGNNEKLFF
>NA|TRBV18|TRBJ2-4
CASSPPDEAGIQYF
>TRBD2|TRBV25-1|TRBJ2-7
CASSDIGGRAYEQYF
>NA|TRBV5-4|TRBJ2-7
CASSLRTSYEQYF
>TRBD1|TRBV12-5|TRBJ2-7
CASGLLQISGTGTYEQYF
>NA|TRBV5-4|TRBJ1-2
CASSLSGSNYGYTF
>NA|TRBV4-1|TRBJ2-6
CASSAGSGANVLTF
>NA|TRBV5-6|TRBJ1-5
CASSLDGDQPQHF
>TRBD2|TRBV6-6|TRBJ2-1
CASSNGPSGSYNEQFF
>NA|TRBV19|TRBJ2-7
CATLNRDSYEQYF
>NA|TRBV7-9|TRBJ2-7
CASSWVQGYEQYF
>NA|TRBV10-3|TRBJ2-1
CAISSPETRGSTEQFF
>TRBD1|TRBV11-2|TRBJ1-1
CASSLLTGAIMNTEAFF
>NA|TRBV27|TRBJ1-1
CASSPHPGYTEAFF
>TRBD1|TRBV7-8|TRBJ1-4
CASSLRDRDDEKLFF
>NA|TRBV4-1|TRBJ1-1
CASSQDFFTGPSNTEAFF
>NA|TRBV2|TRBJ1-1
CASRDGEAAFF
>NA|TRBV6-1|TRBJ1-1
CASSDRPPEAFF
>NA|TRBV21-1|TRBJ2-4
CASSKGVGHLAKNIQYF
>NA|TRBV28|TRBJ1-5
CASSFGRGNNQPQHF
>TRBD1|TRBV2|TRBJ1-2
CASSEGTGTHYGYTF
>TRBD2|TRBV11-3|TRBJ2-3
CASSRRGGAEGDTQYF
>NA|TRBV7-3|TRBJ2-2
CASSLESLNTGELFF
>TRBD2|TRBV27|TRBJ2-5
CASSPVGGGIQETQYF
>TRBD1|TRBV19|TRBJ1-1
CASSPDRAVGNTEAFF
>NA|TRBV11-2|TRBJ1-4
CASSYDRYNEKLFF